The sequence of this T cell receptor (beta chain) was determined in a study of lymphopenia after photon versus proton radiotherapy. Profiled with immunoSEQ multiplex PCR; TCRdb holds only in-frame clones, not every one. The table includes 50,000 to 70,000 clones, roughly 87% detected once. Study results and limitations: Under photons, naive T cells and diversity fell while effector/memory populations rose.

Note on this clone: Antigen: not known.

This CDR3 is built from 13 residues. From germline, CDR1 is SGHNT and CDR2 YYREEE (reference sequence). V gave up 3 bases and J gave up 5 bases, with 11 bases separating them. This TCR derives from an elderly man with esophageal cancer. V is TRBV5-4 and J is TRBJ2-5; D is perhaps TRBD2 (6 bases). Material: peripheral blood, obtained from a patient treated with proton-based radiotherapy. The CDR3 sequence: CASSSGAGETQYF. The CDR3, as DNA: TGTGCCAGCAGCTCCGGGGCGGGGGAGACCCAGTACTTC.